What follows describes a single T cell receptor (beta chain). Its antigen is unknown. J lost 15 bases, V lost 5 bases, and 8 bases had no gene match. Germline-derived CDR1 and CDR2 are MNHEY and SVGAGI. The CDR3 extends over 13 amino acids. Each CDR3 protein gets one entry after TCRdb re-called the 5' RACE reads with MiXCR. This sample has 270,000 or so distinct CDR3 sequences, with over 15% found just once. The data were taken from a study of T-cell memory formation after mild COVID-19. Study results and limitations: Within pre-infection memory, some responding clones were found, suggesting cross-reactive memory joined.

The rearrangement uses TRBV6-5 and TRBJ2-3; 13 bases align to TRBD2. This receptor was taken from a man between 18 and 35 years old who had mild COVID-19 (a few samples of this study predate the infection). Cell type and time point are not known. The source material was PBMCs or a T cell subset sorted from them (not recorded which). The chain's CDR3 is CASSLTSGGAFYF. DNA for the CDR3: TGTGCCAGCAGTCTCACTAGCGGGGGGGCCTTTTATTTT.